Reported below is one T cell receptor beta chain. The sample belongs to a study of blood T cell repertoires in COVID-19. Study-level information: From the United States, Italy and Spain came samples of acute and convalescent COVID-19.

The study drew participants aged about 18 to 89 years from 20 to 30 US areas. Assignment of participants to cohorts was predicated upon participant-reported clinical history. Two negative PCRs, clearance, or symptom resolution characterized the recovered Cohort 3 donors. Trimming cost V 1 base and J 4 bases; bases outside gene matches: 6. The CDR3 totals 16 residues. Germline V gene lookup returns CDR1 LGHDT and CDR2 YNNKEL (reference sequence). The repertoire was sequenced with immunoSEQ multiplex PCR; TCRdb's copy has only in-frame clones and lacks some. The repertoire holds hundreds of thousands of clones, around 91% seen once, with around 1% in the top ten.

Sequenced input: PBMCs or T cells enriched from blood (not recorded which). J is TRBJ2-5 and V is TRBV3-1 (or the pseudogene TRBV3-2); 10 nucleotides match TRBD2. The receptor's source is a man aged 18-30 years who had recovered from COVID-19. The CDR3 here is CASSQGTASGRETQYF. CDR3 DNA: TGTGCCAGCAGCCAAGGAACAGCTAGCGGGAGAGAGACCCAGTACTTC.